These T cell receptor beta chains were read from a single sample in a study of blood T cell repertoires in COVID-19. TCRdb's copy holds only in-frame clones and misses some; the assay was immunoSEQ multiplex PCR. This repertoire shows 90,000 to 150,000 clones, roughly 79% found once; its top ten account for 10%. The sequencing sample was made of peripheral blood. The receptors originated from a human donor in a cohort sampled during active COVID-19. Both conserved end residues are part of each CDR3. The order of the fields is D gene, V gene, clone size, J gene, CDR3 DNA, CDR3 protein. D genes are given only for firm matches. Only part of the rows carry a size: once, few, many, or a class if the clone is expanded.

.	TRBV7-9	.	TRBJ1-5	TGTGCCAGCAGCTTCCAAATGCAGCCCCAGCATTTT	CASSFQMQPQHF
TRBD1	TRBV19	few	TRBJ2-5	TGTGCCAGTAGTAACCCACCGGGACAGATTTACCAAGAGACCCAGTACTTC	CASSNPPGQIYQETQYF
.	TRBV19	.	TRBJ1-1	TGTGCCAGTGAAAAGGGCGGGGTAGCGACTGAAGCTTTCTTT	CASEKGGVATEAFF
TRBD2	TRBV7-9	.	TRBJ2-1	TGTGCCAGCAGCCCCAGCGGGGGGGCTCGCTACAATGAGCAGTTCTTC	CASSPSGGARYNEQFF
TRBD1	TRBV28	.	TRBJ1-2	TGTGCCAGCAGAACTCAGGACAGGGACTATGGCTACACCTTC	CASRTQDRDYGYTF
.	TRBV6-1	.	TRBJ2-3	TGTGCCAGCAGTGGAGGCGTGGTTTGGGGCACAGATACGCAGTATTTT	CASSGGVVWGTDTQYF
TRBD1	TRBV7-2	.	TRBJ1-4	TGTGCCAGCAGCTTAGGGGACAGGGATTTCGAAAAACTGTTTTTT	CASSLGDRDFEKLFF
TRBD2	TRBV5-1	once	TRBJ2-1	TGCGCCAGCAGCCCTAGCGGGAGGCCCTCCTACAATGAGCAGTTCTTC	CASSPSGRPSYNEQFF
TRBD1	TRBV2	.	TRBJ1-2	TGTGCCAGCAGTGAAGGTCCCCGGACAGGGGGTTATGGCTACACCTTC	CASSEGPRTGGYGYTF
TRBD1	TRBV19	.	TRBJ2-5	TGTGCCAGTAGTCCACGGGGACAGCAAGAGACCCAGTACTTC	CASSPRGQQETQYF
.	TRBV5-8	.	TRBJ1-4	TGTGCCAGCAGCAGGAAAGGAGGGGAAAAACTGTTTTTT	CASSRKGGEKLFF
TRBD2	TRBV20-1	few	TRBJ2-7	TGCAGTGCTAGTTCTAGCGGGGGCTCCTACGAGCAGTACTTC	CSASSSGGSYEQYF
TRBD1	TRBV9	.	TRBJ2-1	TGTGCCAGCAGCGCCGAGAAGGACAGGGTGAAAAAGAATGAGCAGTTCTTC	CASSAEKDRVKKNEQFF
.	TRBV6-6	.	TRBJ2-3	TGTGCCAGCACTGGGAGCGATACGCAGTATTTT	CASTGSDTQYF
TRBD1	TRBV7-8	.	TRBJ1-6	TGTGCCAGCAGCTTAGTCAGCGGTCCGGCCAGGGGGAACTATAATTCACCCCTCCACTTT	CASSLVSGPARGNYNSPLHF
TRBD1	TRBV30	.	TRBJ2-7	TGTGCCTGGAGTGTGACCGGGACAGGGCATTTATACGAGCAGTACTTC	CAWSVTGTGHLYEQYF
.	TRBV7-2	.	TRBJ2-2	TGTGCCAGCAGCCCGGTTGTTGAGTCCGGGGAGCTGTTTTTT	CASSPVVESGELFF
TRBD2	TRBV3-1/TRBV3-2	.	TRBJ2-1	TGTGCCAGCAGCCAAGGTTCTCGGGACTACCGGTTCTTC	CASSQGSRDYRFF
.	TRBV30	few	TRBJ1-6	TGTGCCTGGAACAGGGACATTTATAATTCACCCCTCCACTTT	CAWNRDIYNSPLHF
TRBD2	TRBV20-1	.	TRBJ2-7	TGCAGTGCTAGTAGCGGGAGGGAAATCGAGCAGTACTTC	CSASSGREIEQYF
TRBD1	TRBV19	.	TRBJ1-2	TGTGCCAGTAGTACCCAGGGGGCGCAGAGCTATGGCTACACCTTC	CASSTQGAQSYGYTF
TRBD1	TRBV29-1	.	TRBJ1-1	TGCAGCGTTGACCAGGGGGGAAACACTGAAGCTTTCTTT	CSVDQGGNTEAFF
TRBD2	TRBV4-3	.	TRBJ2-1	TGCGCCAGCAGCCAAGATTCTAGCGGGGAGGTACAGTTCTTC	CASSQDSSGEVQFF
TRBD2	TRBV5-4	.	TRBJ2-1	TGTGCCAGCAGCTTTACCGGACTAGCGGGGCTCAATGAGCAGTTCTTC	CASSFTGLAGLNEQFF
.	TRBV4-3	.	TRBJ1-3	TGCGCCAGCAGCCAAGACCTCCGGACAAGCTCTGGAAACACCATATATTTT	CASSQDLRTSSGNTIYF
.	TRBV19	few	TRBJ1-3	TGTGCCAGTACCACCCCCGGGACTTGGTCCGGAAACACCATATATTTT	CASTTPGTWSGNTIYF
.	TRBV18	.	TRBJ1-4	TGTGCCAGCTCACCAACAGCCTCCCTCCTCGAAAAACTGTTTTTT	CASSPTASLLEKLFF
TRBD1	TRBV29-1	.	TRBJ1-2	TGCAGCGCGGGGACAGGAGCCTATGGCTACACCTTC	CSAGTGAYGYTF
.	TRBV3-1/TRBV3-2	.	TRBJ1-1	TGTGCCAGCAGCCTCCGAGGGGGGGCCACTGAAGCTTTCTTT	CASSLRGGATEAFF
.	TRBV2	.	TRBJ1-1	TGTGCCAGCAGGTATTTAGCAGGGAAGCCTGAAGCTTTCTTT	CASRYLAGKPEAFF
TRBD1	TRBV19	few	TRBJ2-7	TGTGCCACCCTACCCGGGACAGGGAAGAACGAGCAGTACTTC	CATLPGTGKNEQYF
.	TRBV30	.	TRBJ2-7	TGTGCCTGGGGGGGAGTAGGTGGCGCAAGCTCCTACGAGCAGTACTTC	CAWGGVGGASSYEQYF
.	TRBV27	.	TRBJ2-3	TGTGCCAGCAGAAGACAGGTCCCTGGTGGAACGCAGTATTTT	CASRRQVPGGTQYF
.	TRBV4-1	.	TRBJ1-2	TGCGCCAGCAGCCAAGGAGCGACTAACTATGGCTACACCTTC	CASSQGATNYGYTF
.	TRBV27	once	TRBJ1-5	TGTGCCAGCAGTTTAGGCGGGGCGCTTGGCAATCAGCCCCAGCATTTT	CASSLGGALGNQPQHF
TRBD2	TRBV5-4	once	TRBJ2-5	TGTGCCAGCAGCCCCAGACTAGCGGGAGTTATGGAGACCCAGTACTTC	CASSPRLAGVMETQYF
TRBD2	TRBV27	.	TRBJ2-1	TGTGCCAGCAGTCCATGGGTAGCGGGGAACAATGAGCAGTTCTTC	CASSPWVAGNNEQFF
.	TRBV6-2/TRBV6-3	.	TRBJ2-7	TGTGCCAGCAGTTCCGACTCCAGCTACGAGCAGTACTTC	CASSSDSSYEQYF
TRBD2	TRBV10-1	.	TRBJ2-7	TGCGCCACACAATCGGCTAGCGGGAGGTACTCCTACGAGCAGTACTTC	CATQSASGRYSYEQYF
TRBD1	TRBV5-6	.	TRBJ1-3	TGTGCCAGCAGTCCGGGACAGGGGATTATAAGGATCTCTGAGGGCATATATTTT	CASSPGQGIIRISEGIYF
.	TRBV5-1	.	TRBJ2-7	TGCGCCAGCATGGGTCAGGAGGGGTCCTACGAGCAGTACTTC	CASMGQEGSYEQYF
.	TRBV4-2	.	TRBJ1-2	TGTGCCAGCAGCCATCGGGACACCAGCTATGGCTACACCTTC	CASSHRDTSYGYTF
TRBD1	TRBV28	once	TRBJ2-6	TGTGCCAGCAGTCGACAGGGGGCTGGGGCCAACGTCCTGACTTTC	CASSRQGAGANVLTF
TRBD2	TRBV11-3	once	TRBJ2-5	TGTGCCAGCAGCTTAGGGGATGGGGGGGAAGAGACCCAGTACTTC	CASSLGDGGEETQYF
TRBD2	TRBV5-4	.	TRBJ2-5	TGTGCCAGCAGCAGCAGCGGGGGTGAGCAGACCCAGTACTTC	CASSSSGGEQTQYF
TRBD1	TRBV2	once	TRBJ1-1	TGTGCCAGCCGACAGGGGGCCAATTCAAGAGGAATGAACACTGAAGCTTTCTTT	CASRQGANSRGMNTEAFF
.	TRBV27	.	TRBJ1-4	TGTGCCAGCAGTTTGAAGCTAGGTCTCGGAAAACTGTTTTTT	CASSLKLGLGKLFF
TRBD2	TRBV19	.	TRBJ2-4	TGTGCCAGTAGGGGTATTTCTAGCGGGGGAATATTAGCCAAAAACATTCAGTACTTC	CASRGISSGGILAKNIQYF
TRBD2	TRBV28	.	TRBJ2-2	TGTGCCAGCAGGACGGGGGGAACCGGGGAGCTGTTTTTT	CASRTGGTGELFF
TRBD2	TRBV4-2	.	TRBJ2-5	TGTGCCAGCAGCCAAGGCGCTAGCGGGGGGGTATTGGCCCAGTACTTC	CASSQGASGGVLAQYF
.	TRBV3-1/TRBV3-2	.	TRBJ2-7	TGTGCCAGCAGCCAAGGACTAGATCTATTGGACTACGAGCAGTACTTC	CASSQGLDLLDYEQYF
.	TRBV5-1	.	TRBJ1-1	TGCGCCAGCAGCCTTGCCGGGAGGGGCTGGGACACTGAAGCTTTCTTT	CASSLAGRGWDTEAFF
.	TRBV19	.	TRBJ1-5	TGTGCCAGTAGTATAGGAAACAGGTCCAATCAGCCCCAGCATTTT	CASSIGNRSNQPQHF
.	TRBV5-4	.	TRBJ1-6	TGTGCCAGCAGCTCGCCTCCCGATGGACAGTTAAATTCACCCCTCCACTTT	CASSSPPDGQLNSPLHF
.	TRBV2	.	TRBJ1-2	TGTGCCAGCAGTGACGTCCTGGGGGCGTATGGCTACACCTTC	CASSDVLGAYGYTF
.	TRBV4-3	once	TRBJ2-1	TGCGCCAGCAGCCAAGATCGGTCGGGAGCGAATGAGCAGTTCTTC	CASSQDRSGANEQFF
.	TRBV14	.	TRBJ2-1	TGTGCCAGCAGCGGGACTTATGAGCAGTTCTTC	CASSGTYEQFF
.	TRBV6-5	.	TRBJ2-2	TGTGCCAGCAGTTACTCGTGGGACACTTTCGGGGAGCTGTTTTTT	CASSYSWDTFGELFF
.	TRBV4-3	.	TRBJ1-1	TGCGCCAGCAGCCAAGACGCGGGTTACACTGAAGCTTTCTTT	CASSQDAGYTEAFF
.	TRBV5-6	.	TRBJ1-1	TGTGCCAGCAGCTCACAGGGCTTTGAAGCTTTCTTT	CASSSQGFEAFF